This is a list of T cell receptor beta chains from one sample in a study of beta chain features in type 1 diabetes. TCRdb's table, derived via immunoSEQ multiplex PCR, lists solely in-frame clones and lacks some. The sample comprises fewer than 350,000 clones, approximately 16% of which are singletons, and 0.015% rests with the top ten. The sample was naive CD4+ T cells from blood. The origin of the receptors is a man aged 18 to 30 with type 1 diabetes. CDR3s include the opening cysteine and the closing phenylalanine or tryptophan. A D gene is named only where the DNA matches it firmly. Part of the rows lack a size; the others show once, few, many or a class for expanded clones.

TRBD2	few	TRBV5-8	TRBJ2-1	CASSGGLAGILLRDEQFF	TGTGCCAGCAGCGGGGGACTAGCGGGGATCTTGCTTCGAGATGAGCAGTTCTTC
NA	few	TRBV19	TRBJ1-2	CASRMTEGTGYTF	TGTGCCAGTAGGATGACGGAGGGAACAGGCTACACCTTC
NA	NA	TRBV27	TRBJ2-6	CASSYVPERISGANVLTF	TGTGCCAGCAGTTACGTCCCGGAGAGGATCTCTGGGGCCAACGTCCTGACTTTC
NA	NA	TRBV5-1	TRBJ2-1	CASSFTVDEQFF	TGCGCCAGCAGCTTCACGGTAGATGAGCAGTTCTTC
NA	NA	TRBV4-2	TRBJ2-7	CASSQDPARTYEQYF	TGTGCCAGCAGCCAAGATCCTGCGCGTACCTACGAGCAGTACTTC
NA	NA	TRBV28	TRBJ1-5	CASKAGGGQPQHF	TGTGCCAGCAAAGCCGGGGGGGGTCAGCCCCAGCATTTT
NA	NA	TRBV5-4	TRBJ1-1	CASRSGTNNEAFF	TGTGCCAGCAGGTCCGGGACAAACAATGAAGCTTTCTTT
NA	few	TRBV30	TRBJ2-5	CAWSVGGVYQETQYF	TGTGCCTGGAGTGTAGGAGGGGTTTACCAAGAGACCCAGTACTTC
TRBD1	few	TRBV19	TRBJ2-6	CASYGTGGGTNVLTF	TGTGCCAGCTACGGGACAGGGGGAGGTACCAACGTCCTGACTTTC
TRBD2	NA	TRBV11-2	TRBJ2-1	CASSLELAGNNEQFF	TGTGCCAGCAGCTTAGAACTAGCGGGGAACAATGAGCAGTTCTTC
TRBD1	NA	TRBV30	TRBJ2-7	CAWSGHRDRSYEQYF	TGTGCCTGGAGTGGCCACCGGGACAGGTCCTACGAGCAGTACTTC
TRBD1	NA	TRBV18	TRBJ1-1	CASSTQGATEAFF	TGTGCCAGCTCAACACAGGGGGCAACTGAAGCTTTCTTT
NA	few	TRBV18	TRBJ2-7	CASSLGGAPSEQYF	TGTGCCAGCTCACTGGGCGGGGCGCCCTCCGAGCAGTACTTC
NA	few	TRBV30	TRBJ2-1	CAWSVQIGSEQFF	TGTGCCTGGAGTGTACAGATAGGCTCGGAGCAGTTCTTC
NA	NA	TRBV18	TRBJ2-1	CASSPQAGSYNEQFF	TGTGCCAGCTCACCACAGGCGGGGTCCTACAATGAGCAGTTCTTC
NA	NA	TRBV28	TRBJ2-7	CASSYHLGASEQYF	TGTGCCAGCAGTTACCACCTGGGCGCGAGCGAGCAGTACTTC
TRBD2	few	TRBV18	TRBJ2-1	CASSPGGTSGYNEQFF	TGTGCCAGCTCACCAGGCGGGACTAGCGGATACAATGAGCAGTTCTTC
TRBD2	NA	TRBV6-5	TRBJ2-1	CALGLAGSNEQFF	TGTGCCCTCGGACTAGCGGGATCCAATGAGCAGTTCTTC
TRBD1	NA	TRBV19	TRBJ2-2	CATSDRAYPNTGELFF	TGTGCCACCTCCGACAGGGCATATCCGAACACCGGGGAGCTGTTTTTT
NA	few	TRBV7-2	TRBJ2-1	CASSRLGSSYNEQFF	TGTGCCAGCAGCCGACTAGGGAGCTCCTACAATGAGCAGTTCTTC
TRBD2	NA	TRBV9	TRBJ2-3	CASSVGPSGRTDTQYF	TGTGCCAGCTCGGTTGGACCTAGCGGGAGAACAGATACGCAGTATTTT
TRBD1	NA	TRBV7-2	TRBJ2-2	CASSPEGLGQGITGELFF	TGTGCCAGCAGCCCCGAAGGGTTGGGACAGGGGATCACCGGGGAGCTGTTTTTT